This T cell receptor beta chain was documented in a study of T cells expressing NK-cell markers (dated by TCRdb to 2020 to 2022). Regarding the complete study: About eight donors provided sorted CD3+CD56+NKG2C+, CD3+CD56+NKG2C- and CD3+CD56-NKG2C+ T-cell subsets, whose TCR beta-chain repertoires were profiled. Seven of the eight sequenced donors were HCMV-seropositive and one was HCMV-seronegative. Randomly selected healthy volunteers, three men and five women, were used as the eight sequenced donors. Illumina HiSeq 2000/2500, MiSeq or NextSeq was used to sequence libraries as 2 x 150 bp reads. What the study reported, not specific to this receptor: Whether the expanded NKG2C-expressing T cell clones were specific for HCMV antigens remained unclear. Those dominant clonotypes were again the most abundant among CD3+CD56-NKG2C+ cells in several donors, at about 28.3-65%. In 5 to 7 donors, the dominant CD3+CD56+NKG2C+ clonotypes were found to rank among the top 10 CD8+ clonotypes and to make up 1.0-7.0% of CD8+ T cells.

A commercial ELISA kit detecting HCMV-specific IgG in serum was used to determine HCMV serostatus. Peripheral blood mononuclear cells were isolated from blood by Ficoll density gradient centrifugation. Including the terminal cysteine and phenylalanine, the CDR3 comprises 13 residues. No DNA sequence was recorded. CDR1 and CDR2 were assigned from the germline V gene as MGHRA and YSYEKL. The sequencer listed for this sample is Illumina HiSeq 2000. TCR beta cDNA libraries were prepared using 5'RACE template switching, which introduced a universal primer site and unique molecular identifiers. cDNA synthesis was primed from the TCR beta constant segment and was followed by two successive PCR amplification steps. In the paper's pipeline: MIGEC was used to demultiplex reads and group reads by UMI, and MiTCR was used to assemble and quantify clonotypes. To remove erroneous sequences, TCR cDNA sequences were retained only when supported by two or more reads. Downstream repertoire analysis used the tcR package, and clonotypes were matched across fractions by CDR3 nucleotide sequence plus V segment. VDJmatch was used to annotate antigen specificity against VDJdb, with one amino acid substitution allowed in CDR3. Reads reprocessed by TCRdb are summarized as one entry per CDR3 protein sequence, and DNA is absent. The V and J calls here are based on TCRdb, not the publication. The sample table gives some 600,000 distinct CDR3 sequences. Jointly, the top ten make up roughly 3.4% of the sample.

A word on this clonotype: No cognate antigen has been identified for it.

What was sequenced was blood T cells: a sorted CD56 or NKG2C T cell subset, CD4+ or CD8+ T cells, or bulk PBMC T cells (not recorded which). The receptor was isolated from a man younger than 35 in good health. Donor details come from another sample of the same person, matched by shared clones. The chain uses TRBV4-1 and TRBJ2-1. The CDR3 has the sequence CASSQDRTGEQFF.